What follows is one T cell receptor (beta chain) and its context. Clones were sequenced by immunoSEQ multiplex PCR, and TCRdb holds only the in-frame ones, with some missing. The sample includes about 100,000 clones, about four fifths seen only once; the top ten take about 3.8%. Losses at the gene ends were 7 bases for V and 6 bases for J; bases not matched to a gene: 6. The germline V gene has CDR1 MNHEY and CDR2 SVGAGI. CDR3 length: 13 residues. This entry belongs to a study of blood T cell repertoires in COVID-19. The chain is built from TRBV6-5 and TRBJ1-2, with TRBD1 identical over 9 bases. The clonotype comes from a woman aged 65 to 85 with acute or convalescent COVID-19. The material sequenced was peripheral blood. The CDR3 here is CASTQGAWNGYTF. The CDR3 nucleotides are TGTGCCAGCACACAGGGGGCATGGAATGGCTACACCTTC.